The rows below give T cell receptor beta chains drawn from one sample of a study of blood T cell repertoires in COVID-19. Sequencing was performed with immunoSEQ multiplex PCR; in TCRdb, only in-frame clones are kept and a portion is missing. The sample contains about 350,000 clones, more than 70% of which appear only once. Sequencing was carried out using peripheral blood. The receptor set was obtained from an older woman with COVID-19, enrolled during active disease. Both conserved end residues are part of each CDR3. D genes are given only for firm matches. Rows may omit the clone size; those that give it use once, few, many or a size class.

CDR3 DNA	CDR3 protein	V gene	J gene	clone size	D gene
TGTGCCAGCAGCCAATTGGGCGTGGCCAAAAACATTCAGTACTTC	CASSQLGVAKNIQYF	TRBV14	TRBJ2-4	NA	NA
TGTGCCAGCAGCTTAGTAACGAGTATAATGGACTATGGCTACACCTTC	CASSLVTSIMDYGYTF	TRBV7-9	TRBJ1-2	once	NA
TGTGCCAGCAGCTTAGGGACTGCAACACAATCCTACGAGCAGTACTTC	CASSLGTATQSYEQYF	TRBV7-2	TRBJ2-7	NA	NA
TGCGCCAGCAGCTTGGAAGGACAGGGGGATATGATCGGGCCTGGAAACACCATATATTTT	CASSLEGQGDMIGPGNTIYF	TRBV5-1	TRBJ1-3	NA	TRBD1
TGTGCCAGCAGCCGCAGGTTAGCGGGGGGGGACCAAGAGACCCAGTACTTC	CASSRRLAGGDQETQYF	TRBV3-1/TRBV3-2	TRBJ2-5	NA	TRBD2
TGCAGCGTTAGTCGCGGTACAAAGAACACTGAAGCTTTCTTT	CSVSRGTKNTEAFF	TRBV29-1	TRBJ1-1	NA	NA
TGTGCCAGCAGCACCCAGGGAGGAAACACTGAAGCTTTCTTT	CASSTQGGNTEAFF	TRBV19	TRBJ1-1	NA	NA
TGTGCCAGCAGTCCTAACCGGGACAGTGTCGGATTTTTTGATGGCTACACCTTC	CASSPNRDSVGFFDGYTF	TRBV27	TRBJ1-2	NA	TRBD1
TGTGCCAGCAGCTTGGCAGGGGGCGTACCGAGTGGCGGGGAGCTGTTTTTT	CASSLAGGVPSGGELFF	TRBV7-3	TRBJ2-2	NA	TRBD1
TGTGCCAGCAGCCGGACAGGGGCATTGAGCGAGCAGTACTTC	CASSRTGALSEQYF	TRBV3-1/TRBV3-2	TRBJ2-7	few	TRBD1
TGTGCCAGTCGACAGGCTACCCCCTCACCCCTCCACTTT	CASRQATPSPLHF	TRBV19	TRBJ1-6	NA	NA
TGTGCCTGGAGTGTATCTGACGAGCAGTACTTC	CAWSVSDEQYF	TRBV30	TRBJ2-7	NA	NA
TGTGCCAGTAGTCCCCGGGACAGGGCTCAAGCTTTCTTT	CASSPRDRAQAFF	TRBV19	TRBJ1-1	NA	TRBD1
TGTGCCAGCAGGCGGGACAGGGGGCTTGGTGAAGCTTTCTTT	CASRRDRGLGEAFF	TRBV6-4	TRBJ1-1	NA	TRBD1
TGTGCCAGCAGTCCAACGCCAGGGAGGAGCTCTGGGGCCAACGTCCTGACTTTC	CASSPTPGRSSGANVLTF	TRBV28	TRBJ2-6	NA	NA
TGTGCCAGCAGCACCGGACAGGCCTATAATTCACCCCTCCACTTT	CASSTGQAYNSPLHF	TRBV7-6	TRBJ1-6	NA	TRBD1
TGCGCCAGCAGTGAGATGAGACAGGGTGGTGAAAAACTGTTTTTT	CASSEMRQGGEKLFF	TRBV10-1	TRBJ1-4	NA	TRBD1
TGTGCCAGCAGTCAAGCCTCGGGTGATAATTCACCCCTCCACTTT	CASSQASGDNSPLHF	TRBV6-1	TRBJ1-6	NA	NA
TGTGCCGCGGCAGCGGGGGGCATATACGAGCAGTACTTC	CAAAAGGIYEQYF	TRBV10-3	TRBJ2-7	NA	TRBD2
TGTGCCAGCACGCAGGGGAACACTGAAGCTTTCTTT	CASTQGNTEAFF	TRBV2	TRBJ1-1	NA	NA
TGTGCCAGCCAGGGGTACAATCAGCCCCAGCATTTT	CASQGYNQPQHF	TRBV6-5	TRBJ1-5	NA	NA
TGTGCCAGTAGTATTGGTATCGGAGGCTACGAGCAGTACTTC	CASSIGIGGYEQYF	TRBV19	TRBJ2-7	NA	NA
TGTGCCAGCAGCTTAAGGGACAGAGAAAAACTGTTTTTT	CASSLRDREKLFF	TRBV13	TRBJ1-4	NA	TRBD1
TGTGCCTGGAAAATTGGGACAGAGAATTCACCCCTCCACTTT	CAWKIGTENSPLHF	TRBV30	TRBJ1-6	NA	TRBD1
TGTGCCAGCAGCTATCGCTTAGCGGGGACTAGCACAGATACGCAGTATTTT	CASSYRLAGTSTDTQYF	TRBV5-4	TRBJ2-3	few	TRBD2
TGTGCCAGCAGCCCTACCGGACAGGGATTCCACGAGCAGTACTTC	CASSPTGQGFHEQYF	TRBV2	TRBJ2-7	NA	TRBD1
TGTGCCAGCAGTTTGATACAGGGGAATGAAGCTTTCTTT	CASSLIQGNEAFF	TRBV28	TRBJ1-1	NA	TRBD1
TGTGCCAGCAGGACCCAGGAAGGCCCCCTCCACTTT	CASRTQEGPLHF	TRBV6-5	TRBJ1-6	NA	NA
TGTGCCAGCAGTTACTCATCAGGGGATCAGCCCCAGCATTTT	CASSYSSGDQPQHF	TRBV6-5	TRBJ1-5	NA	NA